The subject of this entry is one T cell receptor (beta chain). Measured with immunoSEQ multiplex PCR; TCRdb has only the in-frame clones, and not every one. This repertoire shows about 310,000 clones, 70% to 90% found once; its top ten account for around 9.5%. This sample is drawn from a study of blood T cell repertoires in COVID-19. Study details: From T cells, B-cell-depleted T cells, or PBMCs came the material, which was cDNA or gDNA.

The sample taken for sequencing was PBMCs or T cells enriched from blood (not recorded which). This sequence was found in a woman aged 35 to 49 who had recovered from COVID-19.

As DNA, the CDR3 is TGTGCCAGCTCACCACCGAACAGGCGAGAGACCCAGTACTTC. It codes for CASSPPNRRETQYF. The chain has TRBV18 and TRBJ2-5, with a weak D call TRBD1 (5 bases). V was trimmed by 0 bases and J by 4 bases, leaving 9 bases between them. The CDR3 is 14 amino acids. Germline V lookup: CDR1 KGHSH, CDR2 LQKENI. The full variable domain, rest sourced from reference TRBV18 and TRBJ2-5, is NAGVMQNPRHLVRRRGQEARLRCSPMKGHSHVYWYRQLPEEGLKFMVYLQKENIIDESGMPKERFSAEFPKEGPSILRIQQVVRGDSAAYFCASSPPNRRETQYFGPGTRLLVL.